The 12 T cell receptor beta chains presented below share a single source sample, sequenced in a study of cytomegalovirus exposure and HLA in healthy donors. The PCR was carried out with 60 Vbeta primers and 13 Jbeta primers. The repertoire was sequenced with immunoSEQ multiplex PCR; TCRdb's copy has only in-frame clones and lacks some. The sample records more than 130,000 clones, approximately 80% being singletons. The sequenced sample was PBMCs. Receptors originate from a male donor in good health and CMV-seronegative.

This chain uses TRBV5-1 with TRBJ2-7, with TRBD2 matching 8 bases. In germline, CDR1 is SGHRS, CDR2 YFSETQ. Losses at the gene ends were 6 bases for V and 6 bases for J; bases not matched to a gene: 5. The CDR3 contains 12 residues. The CDR3 spells CASTREGPEQYF. The DNA for the CDR3 is TGCGCCAGCACCCGGGAGGGTCCCGAGCAGTACTTC.

J is TRBJ1-6 and V is TRBV6-5; TRBD1 matches at 7 bases. Unmatched junction bases numbered 11, after V lost 5 bases and J lost 13 bases. The CDR3 is made up of 14 amino acids. The V gene's germline CDR1 is MNHEY and CDR2 SVGAGI. CDR3 sequence reads: CASSPQGNGAPLHF. Here the CDR3 DNA reads TGTGCCAGCAGTCCACAGGGGAATGGGGCCCCCCTCCACTTT.

This chain's CDR3 is CASSGQGGGYTF. The CDR3, as DNA: TGTGCCAGCAGCGGACAGGGGGGAGGCTACACCTTC. The J gene is TRBJ1-2, the V gene TRBV9, with TRBD1 matching 9 bases. CDR1 and CDR2 from the germline V gene are SGDLS and YYNGEE. The CDR3 length is 12 residues. The J segment lost 8 bases and the V segment lost 3 bases, leaving 2 bases of the junction unmatched.

The chain recombines TRBV29-1 with TRBJ2-3, with D perhaps matching TRBD1 (5 bases). The CDR3 has 15 amino acids. Germline CDR1 SQVTM, CDR2 ANQGSEA. V was cut by 0 bases and J by 0 bases, with 10 bases left in between. In DNA, the CDR3 is TGCAGCGTTGAAGATGGGGCTTCTAGCACAGATACGCAGTATTTT. Its protein is CSVEDGASSTDTQYF.

This chain joins TRBV4-2 and TRBJ2-6; maybe TRBD1 (7 bases). Germline V CDR1 and CDR2: LGHNA, YNFKEQ. Trimming shortened V by 3 bases and J by 0 bases, and 18 bases separated the two germline ends. The CDR3 extends over 19 amino acids. The CDR3 region is CASSQDGGQLLSGANVLTF. The DNA for the CDR3 is TGTGCCAGCAGCCAGGACGGGGGACAGCTTCTCTCTGGGGCCAACGTCCTGACTTTC.

This sequence joins TRBV5-6 and TRBJ1-2; 9 bases match TRBD1. The CDR3 covers 14 residues. CDR1 is SGHDT, CDR2 YYEEEE, per germline. Germline trimming cut 4 bases from V and 3 bases from J; bases unmatched to any gene: 4. For the CDR3, the DNA is TGTGCCAGCAGCCTATGGACAGGGGACTATGGCTACACCTTC. This codes for CASSLWTGDYGYTF.

The CDR3 DNA is TGTGCCAGCAGTGGGACTAGCGGGGGGGCAGATACGCAGTATTTT. Its translation: CASSGTSGGADTQYF. The chain joins TRBV6-5 to TRBJ2-3; 16 nucleotides agree with TRBD2. Germline V gene data show CDR1 as MNHEY and CDR2 as SVGAGI. Germline trimming cut 5 bases from V and 4 bases from J; bases unmatched to any gene: 0. The CDR3 runs to 15 residues.

This sequence joins TRBV27 and TRBJ2-5, with 7 bases identical to TRBD1. The trim removed 6 bases at V and 3 bases at J, leaving 13 bases unmatched. The CDR3 has 16 residues. Germline V gene sequence: CDR1 MNHEY, CDR2 SMNVEV (reference sequence). CDR3 DNA: TGTGCCAGCAGCCTATCCCACTCAGGGGGTGAAGAGACCCAGTACTTC. Encoded protein: CASSLSHSGGEETQYF.

This chain connects TRBV7-2 to TRBJ2-2; D perhaps matches TRBD1 (5 bases). V dropped 5 bases and J dropped 8 bases, with 15 bases sitting between them. This CDR3 region has 14 residues. Germline values: CDR1 SGHTA, CDR2 FQGNSA. The DNA for the CDR3 is TGTGCCAGCAGCCCCTTGGTTGGGGCAGGGGAGCTGTTTTTT. It encodes CASSPLVGAGELFF.

This chain uses TRBV15 with TRBJ1-2; possible D gene TRBD1, 5 bases. The V end lost 1 base, the J end lost 2 bases, and 11 bases lay between the germline ends. Germline V gene sequence: CDR1 LNHNV, CDR2 YYDKDF (reference sequence). The CDR3 covers 15 residues. The CDR3 coding sequence is TGTGCCACCAGCAGAGTCGGGGGGGGAAACTATGGCTACACCTTC. Encoded protein: CATSRVGGGNYGYTF.

J is TRBJ2-7 and V is TRBV30; D possibly corresponds to TRBD1 (5 bases). V lost 1 base and J 3 bases, leaving 13 bases between the germline ends. The CDR3 has 14 residues. Germline V gene data show CDR1 as GTSNPN and CDR2 as SVGIG (reference sequence). CDR3 bases: TGTGCCTGGAGTGGGGGCATGGGTGTCTACGAGCAGTACTTC. Its protein product is CAWSGGMGVYEQYF.

V is TRBV9 and J is TRBJ2-7, with 7 bases fitting TRBD1. With V trimmed by 4 bases and J by 2 bases, 9 bases remained unmatched. Germline assignment: CDR1 SGDLS and CDR2 YYNGEE. The CDR3 loop spans 15 amino acids. CDR3 residues: CASSLTGTAAYEQYF. CDR3 DNA sequence: TGTGCCAGCAGCCTGACCGGGACAGCCGCCTACGAGCAGTACTTC.